This entry describes one T cell receptor (beta chain). Its cognate antigen is unknown. Researchers ran immunoSEQ v3.0 at survey level. The table came from immunoSEQ multiplex PCR; TCRdb's copy has only in-frame clones and leaves some out. The table records 10,000 to 15,000 clones, over 65% of them present only once. Every donor had one or more pre-ART and two or more post-ART PBMC samples. This sample stems from a study of long-term antiretroviral therapy in people with HIV. Points from the study as a whole: Once patients were on ART, diversity went higher but still fell short of transplant donor controls. HIV repertoires spanned tighter CDR3 length ranges than controls did.

The TCR sequence derives from a middle-aged man with HIV. Sequenced material: unsorted PBMCs, taken less than 3.3 years before starting antiretroviral therapy.

CDR3: CASSSLSTDTQYF. The DNA of the CDR3 is TGTGCCAGCAGCTCCCTTTCCACAGATACGCAGTATTTT. The genes are TRBV7-9 and TRBJ2-3; D is unclear. Trimming cost V 4 bases and J 2 bases, with 7 bases left between them. The germline CDR1 and CDR2 sequences are SEHNR and FQNEAQ (reference sequence). The CDR3 covers 13 residues.